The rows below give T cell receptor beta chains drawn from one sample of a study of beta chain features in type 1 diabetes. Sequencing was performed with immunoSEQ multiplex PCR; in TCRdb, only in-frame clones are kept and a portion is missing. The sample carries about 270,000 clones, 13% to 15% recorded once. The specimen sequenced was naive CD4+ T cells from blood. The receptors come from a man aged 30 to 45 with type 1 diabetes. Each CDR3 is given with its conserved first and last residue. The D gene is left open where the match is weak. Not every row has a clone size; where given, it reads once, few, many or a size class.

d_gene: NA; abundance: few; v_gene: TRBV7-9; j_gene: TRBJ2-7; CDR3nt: TGTGCCAGCAGCTTAGATCCATTCCGCGAGTACGAGCAGTACTTC; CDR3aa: CASSLDPFREYEQYF
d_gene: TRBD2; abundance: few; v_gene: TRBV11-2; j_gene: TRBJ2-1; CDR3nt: TGTGCCAGCAGCTTTACTAGCGGCTCCTACAATGAGCAGTTCTTC; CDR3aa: CASSFTSGSYNEQFF
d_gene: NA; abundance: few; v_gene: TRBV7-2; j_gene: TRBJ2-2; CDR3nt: TGTGCCAGCAGCCCTCAGGGGGGTGCCGGGGAGCTGTTTTTT; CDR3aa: CASSPQGGAGELFF
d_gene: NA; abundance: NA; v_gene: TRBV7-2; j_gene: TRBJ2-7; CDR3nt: TGTGCCAGCAGCTTAGTAGCTAGCGTCACCTCCTCCTACGAGCAGTACTTC; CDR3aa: CASSLVASVTSSYEQYF
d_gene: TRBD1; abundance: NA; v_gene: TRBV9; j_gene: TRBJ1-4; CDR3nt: TGTGCCAGCAGCGTAGGCGCGACAGGGACCGTAGTGCTCGAAAAACTGTTTTTT; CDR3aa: CASSVGATGTVVLEKLFF
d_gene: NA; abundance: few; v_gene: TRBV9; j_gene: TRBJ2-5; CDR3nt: TGTGCCAGCAGCCCTTTCTTCCTCCGGCGGGAGACCCAGTACTTC; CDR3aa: CASSPFFLRRETQYF
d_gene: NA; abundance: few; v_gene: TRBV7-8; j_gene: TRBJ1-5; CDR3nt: TGTGCCAGCAGCTTAGACAGGGACCAGCCCCAGCATTTT; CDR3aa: CASSLDRDQPQHF
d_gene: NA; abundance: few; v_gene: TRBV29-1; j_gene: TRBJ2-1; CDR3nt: TGCAGCGTTGGAGTGAGGAGCAATAATGAGCAGTTCTTC; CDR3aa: CSVGVRSNNEQFF
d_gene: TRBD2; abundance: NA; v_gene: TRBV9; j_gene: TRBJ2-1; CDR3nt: TGTGCCAGCAGCGTAGACGGGAGGGCCATTGGGGATGAGCAGTTCTTC; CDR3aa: CASSVDGRAIGDEQFF
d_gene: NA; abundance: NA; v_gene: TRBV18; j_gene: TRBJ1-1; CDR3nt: TGTGCCAGCTCACCGACGACAGGCCCTGACACTGAAGCTTTCTTT; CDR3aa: CASSPTTGPDTEAFF
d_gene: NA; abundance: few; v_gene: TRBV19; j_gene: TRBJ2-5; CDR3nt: TGTGCCAGTAGCAAATACCCGCAGGGGCAGCAAGAGACCCAGTACTTC; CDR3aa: CASSKYPQGQQETQYF
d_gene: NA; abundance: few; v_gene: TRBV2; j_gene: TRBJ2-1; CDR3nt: TGTGCCAGCAGCCTAGGGACTTCTAGCAATGAGCAGTTCTTC; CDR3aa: CASSLGTSSNEQFF
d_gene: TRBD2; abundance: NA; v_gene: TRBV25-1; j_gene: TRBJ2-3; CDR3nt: TGTGCCAGCAGTGAATATGCCGGTACTAGCGGGCCTACAGATACGCAGTATTTT; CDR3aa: CASSEYAGTSGPTDTQYF
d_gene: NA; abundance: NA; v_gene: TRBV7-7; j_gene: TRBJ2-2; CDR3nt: TGTGCTAGCAGCTTAGTTGGGGGCGCGGACACCGGGGAGCTGTTTTTT; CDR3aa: CASSLVGGADTGELFF
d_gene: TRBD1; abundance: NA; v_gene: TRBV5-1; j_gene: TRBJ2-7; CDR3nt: TGCGCCAGCAGCTTACCGGGACAGCCCTACGAGCAGTACTTC; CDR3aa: CASSLPGQPYEQYF
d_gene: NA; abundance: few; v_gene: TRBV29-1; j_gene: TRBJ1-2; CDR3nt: TGCAGCGTTGAGTCCGGGTATGGCTACACCTTC; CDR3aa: CSVESGYGYTF
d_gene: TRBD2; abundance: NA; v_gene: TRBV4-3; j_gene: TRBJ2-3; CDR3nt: TGCGCCAGCAGCCGCGGGACTAGCGGCACAGATACGCAGTATTTT; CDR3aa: CASSRGTSGTDTQYF
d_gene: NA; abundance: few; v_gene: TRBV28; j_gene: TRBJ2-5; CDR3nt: TGTGCCAGCACCGAGGCGGGCGGGCAGACCAACTTC; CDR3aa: CASTEAGGQTNF
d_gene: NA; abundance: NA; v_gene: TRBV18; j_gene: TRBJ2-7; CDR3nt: TGTGCCAGCTCACCTACCCCAGGGCTAAGCTCCTACGAGCAGTACTTC; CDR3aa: CASSPTPGLSSYEQYF
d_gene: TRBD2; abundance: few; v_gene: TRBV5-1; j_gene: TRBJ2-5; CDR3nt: TGCGCCAGCAGCTTGTCCCCCGTACTAGCGGGAGCGGGCGAGACCCAGTACTTC; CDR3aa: CASSLSPVLAGAGETQYF
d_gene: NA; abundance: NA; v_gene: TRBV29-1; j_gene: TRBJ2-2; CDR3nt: TGCAGCGTTGATGCGCCTAGGGGCACCGGGGAGCTGTTTTTT; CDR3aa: CSVDAPRGTGELFF
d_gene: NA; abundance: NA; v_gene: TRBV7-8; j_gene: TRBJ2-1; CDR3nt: TGTGCCAGCAGACCGACGGGGGTCAATGAGCAGTTCTTC; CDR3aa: CASRPTGVNEQFF
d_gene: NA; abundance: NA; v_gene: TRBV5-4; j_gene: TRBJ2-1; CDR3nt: TGTGCCAGCAGCTTGGACGGGGGAAGGGGCAATGAGCAGTTCTTC; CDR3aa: CASSLDGGRGNEQFF
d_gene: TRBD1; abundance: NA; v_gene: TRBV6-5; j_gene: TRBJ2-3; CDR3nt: TGTGCCAGCAGCAAGGGGACAGGGGTAACAGATACGCAGTATTTT; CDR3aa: CASSKGTGVTDTQYF
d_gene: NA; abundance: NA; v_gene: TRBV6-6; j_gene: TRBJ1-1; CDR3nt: TGTGCCAGCAGCTTACAGGGGAACACTGAAGCTTTCTTT; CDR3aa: CASSLQGNTEAFF
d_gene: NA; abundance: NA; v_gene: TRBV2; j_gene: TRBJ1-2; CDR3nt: TGTGCCGAAGAAACAGTTGGCTACACCTTC; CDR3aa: CAEETVGYTF
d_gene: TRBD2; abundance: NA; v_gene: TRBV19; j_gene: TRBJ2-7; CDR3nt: TGTGCCAGTAGTCTCTTAGCGGGTGGACCCTACGAGCAGTACTTC; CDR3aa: CASSLLAGGPYEQYF
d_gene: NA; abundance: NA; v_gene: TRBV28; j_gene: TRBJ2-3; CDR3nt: TGTGCCAGCAGTTTCGTAGCTAAGGGGTCGCAGTATTTT; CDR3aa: CASSFVAKGSQYF
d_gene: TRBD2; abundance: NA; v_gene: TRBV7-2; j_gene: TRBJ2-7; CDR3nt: TGTGCCAGCAGCCGCGGGAGTTTTACCTACGAGCAGTACTTC; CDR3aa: CASSRGSFTYEQYF
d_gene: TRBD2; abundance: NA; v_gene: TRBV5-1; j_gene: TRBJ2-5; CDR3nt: TGCGCCAGCAGTTGGACTAGCGGGAGTGGGGAGACCCAGTACTTC; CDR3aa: CASSWTSGSGETQYF
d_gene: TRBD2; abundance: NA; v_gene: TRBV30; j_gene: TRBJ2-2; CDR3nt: TGTGCCTCCCGCGGGAGGACCAACACCGGGGAGCTGTTTTTT; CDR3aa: CASRGRTNTGELFF
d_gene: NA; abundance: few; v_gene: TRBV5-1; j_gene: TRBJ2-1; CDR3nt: TGCGCCAGCAGCTTAGCTCTTTCGGATGAGCAGTTCTTC; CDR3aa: CASSLALSDEQFF
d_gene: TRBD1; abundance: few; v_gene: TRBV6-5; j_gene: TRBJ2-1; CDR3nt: TGTGCCAGCAGTTCCGACAGGGGTGGAGGCTACAATGAGCAGTTCTTC; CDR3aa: CASSSDRGGGYNEQFF
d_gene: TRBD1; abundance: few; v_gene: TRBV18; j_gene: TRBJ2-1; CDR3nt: TGTGCCAGCACAGGGGGCGACAGCTTCAATGAGCAGTTCTTC; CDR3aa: CASTGGDSFNEQFF
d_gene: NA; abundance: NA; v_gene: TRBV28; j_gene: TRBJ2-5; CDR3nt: TGTGCCAGCAGTCGAGCAGGGGCTTGGCAAGAGACCCAGTACTTC; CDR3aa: CASSRAGAWQETQYF
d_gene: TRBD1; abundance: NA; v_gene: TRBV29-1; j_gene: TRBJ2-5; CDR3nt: TGCAGCGGCCGACAGGGGATCGAGACCCAGTACTTC; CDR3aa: CSGRQGIETQYF
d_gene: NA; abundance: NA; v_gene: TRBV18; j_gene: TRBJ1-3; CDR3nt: TGTGCCAGCTCACAAGCAAACTCTGGAAACACCATATATTTT; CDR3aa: CASSQANSGNTIYF
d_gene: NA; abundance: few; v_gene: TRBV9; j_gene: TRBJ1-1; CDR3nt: TGTGCCAGCAGCGCGAGGCTAATTGATACTGAAGCTTTCTTT; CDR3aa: CASSARLIDTEAFF
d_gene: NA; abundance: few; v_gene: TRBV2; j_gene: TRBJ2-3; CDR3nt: TGTGCCAGCAGCATCGTTCCAGGGCCAGATACGCAGTATTTT; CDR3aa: CASSIVPGPDTQYF
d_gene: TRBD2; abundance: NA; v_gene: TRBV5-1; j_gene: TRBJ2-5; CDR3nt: TGCGCCAGCAGCTTGTGGGAGGGATCGGAGGAGACCCAGTACTTC; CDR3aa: CASSLWEGSEETQYF
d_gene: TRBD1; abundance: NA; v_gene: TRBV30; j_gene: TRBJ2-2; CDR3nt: TGTGCCTGGAGTCACCGACAGGGGAACACCGGGGAGCTGTTTTTT; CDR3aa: CAWSHRQGNTGELFF
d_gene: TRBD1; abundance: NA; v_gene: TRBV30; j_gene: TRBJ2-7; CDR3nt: TGTGCCTGGGCCGACAGGGTATCCTCCTACGAGCAGTACTTC; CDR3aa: CAWADRVSSYEQYF
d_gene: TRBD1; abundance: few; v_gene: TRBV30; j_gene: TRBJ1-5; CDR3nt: TGTGCCTGGAGTGTTGACAGGGGGCCGGGGTTGAGTAGGCAGCATTTT; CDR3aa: CAWSVDRGPGLSRQHF
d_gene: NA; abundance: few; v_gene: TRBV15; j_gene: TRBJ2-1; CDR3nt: TGTGCCACCAGCAGACCTGGGACCCTTGGGAGGACGTCCAATGAGCAGTTCTTC; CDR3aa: CATSRPGTLGRTSNEQFF
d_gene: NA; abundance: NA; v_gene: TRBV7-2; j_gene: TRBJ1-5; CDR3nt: TGTGCCAGCAGCCCGAGGAGGGGAAGTAGCAATCAGCCCCAGCATTTT; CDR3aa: CASSPRRGSSNQPQHF
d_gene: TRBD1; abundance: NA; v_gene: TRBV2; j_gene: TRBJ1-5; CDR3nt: TGTGCCAGCAGGTTACAGGGGTCCTACAATCAGCCCCAGCATTTT; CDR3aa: CASRLQGSYNQPQHF
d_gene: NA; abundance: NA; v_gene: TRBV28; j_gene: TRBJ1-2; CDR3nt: TGTGCCAGCAGTTTTCAGGTCCACTATGGCTACACCTTC; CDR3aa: CASSFQVHYGYTF
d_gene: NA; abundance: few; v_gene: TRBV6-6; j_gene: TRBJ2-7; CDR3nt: TGTGCCAGCAGTAGGGGAGGCGGCAGCGCCTACGAGCAGTACTTC; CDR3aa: CASSRGGGSAYEQYF
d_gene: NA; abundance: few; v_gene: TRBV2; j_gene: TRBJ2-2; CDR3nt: TGTGCCAGCAGGTGGCACACCGGGGAGCTGTTTTTT; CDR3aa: CASRWHTGELFF
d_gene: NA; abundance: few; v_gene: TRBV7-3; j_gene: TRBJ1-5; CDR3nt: TGTGCCAGCTCGGTGAGGGCCCGTGACAGGAAGAATCAGCCCCAGCATTTT; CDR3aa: CASSVRARDRKNQPQHF
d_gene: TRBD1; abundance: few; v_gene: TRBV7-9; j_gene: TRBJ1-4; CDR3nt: TGTGCCAGCAGCAGGCAAGGGACAGTAAATGAAAAACTGTTTTTT; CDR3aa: CASSRQGTVNEKLFF